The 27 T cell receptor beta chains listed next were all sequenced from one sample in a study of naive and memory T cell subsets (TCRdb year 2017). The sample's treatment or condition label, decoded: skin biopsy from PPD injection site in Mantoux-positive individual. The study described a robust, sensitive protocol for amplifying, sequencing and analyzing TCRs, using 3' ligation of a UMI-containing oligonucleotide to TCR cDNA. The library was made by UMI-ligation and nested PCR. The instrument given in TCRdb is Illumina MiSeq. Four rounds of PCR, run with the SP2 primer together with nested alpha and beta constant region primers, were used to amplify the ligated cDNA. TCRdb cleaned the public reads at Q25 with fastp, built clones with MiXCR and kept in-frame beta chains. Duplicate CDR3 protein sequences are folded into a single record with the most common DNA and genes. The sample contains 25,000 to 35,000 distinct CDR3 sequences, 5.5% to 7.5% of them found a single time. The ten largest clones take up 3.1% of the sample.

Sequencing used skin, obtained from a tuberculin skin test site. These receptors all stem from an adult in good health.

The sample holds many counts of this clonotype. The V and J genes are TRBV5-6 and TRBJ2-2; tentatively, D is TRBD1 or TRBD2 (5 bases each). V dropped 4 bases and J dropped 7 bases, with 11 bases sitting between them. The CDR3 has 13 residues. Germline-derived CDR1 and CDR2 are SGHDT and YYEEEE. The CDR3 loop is CASSMGRVGELFF. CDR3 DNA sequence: TGTGCCAGCAGCATGGGACGGGTCGGGGAGCTGTTTTTT.

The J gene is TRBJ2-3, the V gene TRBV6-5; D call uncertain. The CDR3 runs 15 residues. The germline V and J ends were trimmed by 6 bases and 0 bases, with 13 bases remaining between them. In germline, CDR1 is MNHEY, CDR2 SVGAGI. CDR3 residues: CASSISGVSTDTQYF. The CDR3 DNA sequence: TGTGCCAGCAGCATTTCAGGTGTGAGCACAGATACGCAGTATTTT.

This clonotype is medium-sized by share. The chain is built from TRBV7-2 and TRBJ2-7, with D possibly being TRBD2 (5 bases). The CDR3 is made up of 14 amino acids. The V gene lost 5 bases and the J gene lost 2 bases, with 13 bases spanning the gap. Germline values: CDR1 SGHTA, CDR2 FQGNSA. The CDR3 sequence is CASSPSRQAYEQYF. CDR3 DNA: TGTGCCAGCAGCCCTAGCAGGCAGGCCTACGAGCAGTACTTC.

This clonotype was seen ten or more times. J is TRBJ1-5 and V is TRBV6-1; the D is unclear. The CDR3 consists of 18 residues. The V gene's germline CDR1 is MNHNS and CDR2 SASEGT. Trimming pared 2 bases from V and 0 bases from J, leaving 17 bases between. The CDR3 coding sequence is TGTGCCAGCAGTGAAAATTTTTTCCAGACCCCTAGCAATCAGCCCCAGCATTTT. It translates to CASSENFFQTPSNQPQHF.

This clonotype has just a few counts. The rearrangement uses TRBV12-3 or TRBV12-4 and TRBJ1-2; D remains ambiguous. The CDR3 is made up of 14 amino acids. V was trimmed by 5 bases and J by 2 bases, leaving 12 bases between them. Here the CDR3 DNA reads TGTGCCAGCAGTCGTCCGGGCAGCAACTATGGCTACACCTTC. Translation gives CASSRPGSNYGYTF.

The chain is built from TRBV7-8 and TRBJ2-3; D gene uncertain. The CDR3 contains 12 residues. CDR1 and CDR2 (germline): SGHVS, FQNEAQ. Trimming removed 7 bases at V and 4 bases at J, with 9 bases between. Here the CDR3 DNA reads TGTGCCAGCAACCCGAACTCAGATACGCAGTATTTT. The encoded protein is CASNPNSDTQYF.

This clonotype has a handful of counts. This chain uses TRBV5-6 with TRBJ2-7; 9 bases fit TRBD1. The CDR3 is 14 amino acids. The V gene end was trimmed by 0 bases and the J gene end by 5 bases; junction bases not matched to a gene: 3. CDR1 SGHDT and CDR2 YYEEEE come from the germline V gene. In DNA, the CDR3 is TGTGCCAGCAGCTTGGGGGACAGGGTCGACGAGCAGTACTTC. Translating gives CASSLGDRVDEQYF.

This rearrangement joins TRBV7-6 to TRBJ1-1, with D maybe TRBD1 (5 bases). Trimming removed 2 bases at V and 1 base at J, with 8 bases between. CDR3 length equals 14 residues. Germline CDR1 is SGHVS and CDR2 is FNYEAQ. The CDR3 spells CASSLNGGNTEAFF. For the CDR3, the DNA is TGTGCCAGCAGCTTAAATGGGGGGAACACTGAAGCTTTCTTT.

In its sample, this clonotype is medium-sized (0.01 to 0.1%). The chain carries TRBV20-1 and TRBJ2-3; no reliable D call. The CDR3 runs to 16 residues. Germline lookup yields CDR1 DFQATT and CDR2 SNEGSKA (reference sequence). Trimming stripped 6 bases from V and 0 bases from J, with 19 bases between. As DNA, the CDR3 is TGCAGTGCGGAACACACTTCAGGTTCTAGCACAGATACGCAGTATTTT. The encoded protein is CSAEHTSGSSTDTQYF.

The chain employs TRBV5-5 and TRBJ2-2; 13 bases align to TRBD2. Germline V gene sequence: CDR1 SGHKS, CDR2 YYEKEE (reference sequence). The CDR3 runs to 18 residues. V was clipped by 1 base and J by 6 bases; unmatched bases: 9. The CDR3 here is CASSLTTSGGAGAGELFF. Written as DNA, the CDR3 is TGTGCCAGCAGCTTGACCACTAGCGGGGGGGCCGGGGCCGGGGAGCTGTTTTTT.

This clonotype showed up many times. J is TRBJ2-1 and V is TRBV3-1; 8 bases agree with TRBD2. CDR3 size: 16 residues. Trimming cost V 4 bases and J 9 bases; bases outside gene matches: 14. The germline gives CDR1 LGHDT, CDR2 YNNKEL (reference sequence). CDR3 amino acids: CASSRQGRGAEGEQFF. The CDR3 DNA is TGTGCCAGCAGCCGCCAAGGGCGGGGGGCGGAAGGTGAGCAGTTCTTC.

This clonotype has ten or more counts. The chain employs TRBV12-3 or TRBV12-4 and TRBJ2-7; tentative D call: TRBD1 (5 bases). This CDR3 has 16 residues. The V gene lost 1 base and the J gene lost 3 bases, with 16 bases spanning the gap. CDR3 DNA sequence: TGTGCCAGCAGTTTAGGGCTCGATTCAGGGCTCTACGAGCAGTACTTC. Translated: CASSLGLDSGLYEQYF.

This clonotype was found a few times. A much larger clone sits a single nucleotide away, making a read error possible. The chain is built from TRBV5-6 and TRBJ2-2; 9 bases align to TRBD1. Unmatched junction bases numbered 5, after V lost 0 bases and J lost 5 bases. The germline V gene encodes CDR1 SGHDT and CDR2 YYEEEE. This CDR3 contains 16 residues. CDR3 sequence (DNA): TGTGCCAGCAGCTTGGGGGACAGGGAGGGAACCGGGGAGCTGTTTTTT. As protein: CASSLGDREGTGELFF.

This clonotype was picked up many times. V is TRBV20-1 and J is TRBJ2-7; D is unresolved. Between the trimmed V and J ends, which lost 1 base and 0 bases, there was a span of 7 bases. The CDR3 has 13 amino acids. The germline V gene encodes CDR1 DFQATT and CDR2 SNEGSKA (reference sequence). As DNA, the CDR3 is TGCAGTGCTAGAGCCAGGAGCTCCTACGAGCAGTACTTC. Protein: CSARARSSYEQYF.

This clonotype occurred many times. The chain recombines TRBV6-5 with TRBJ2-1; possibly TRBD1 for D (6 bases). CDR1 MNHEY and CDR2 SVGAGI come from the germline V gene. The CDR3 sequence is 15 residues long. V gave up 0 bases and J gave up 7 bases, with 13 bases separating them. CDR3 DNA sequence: TGTGCCAGCAGTTACTCGGCAGGGGAGTGGAATGAGCAGTTCTTC. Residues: CASSYSAGEWNEQFF.

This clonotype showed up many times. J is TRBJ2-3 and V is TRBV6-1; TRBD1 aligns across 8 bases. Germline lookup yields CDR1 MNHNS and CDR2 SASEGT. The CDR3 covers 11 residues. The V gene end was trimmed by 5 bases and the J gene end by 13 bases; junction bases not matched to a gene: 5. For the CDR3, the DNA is TGTGCCAGCAGTACCGGGACAGGAGAGTATTTT. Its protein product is CASSTGTGEYF.

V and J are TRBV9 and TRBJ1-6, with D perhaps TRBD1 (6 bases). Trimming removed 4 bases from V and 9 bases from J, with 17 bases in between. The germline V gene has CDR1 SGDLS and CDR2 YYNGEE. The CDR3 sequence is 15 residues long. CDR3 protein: CASSTTGNGGSPLHF. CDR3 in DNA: TGTGCCAGCAGCACAACAGGGAATGGCGGTTCACCCCTCCACTTT.

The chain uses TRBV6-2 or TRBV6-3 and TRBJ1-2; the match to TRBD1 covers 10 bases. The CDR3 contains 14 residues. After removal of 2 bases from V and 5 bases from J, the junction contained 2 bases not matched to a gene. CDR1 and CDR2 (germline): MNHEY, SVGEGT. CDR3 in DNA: TGTGCCAGCAGTTACCGGGACAGGGGATATGGCTACACCTTC. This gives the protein CASSYRDRGYGYTF.

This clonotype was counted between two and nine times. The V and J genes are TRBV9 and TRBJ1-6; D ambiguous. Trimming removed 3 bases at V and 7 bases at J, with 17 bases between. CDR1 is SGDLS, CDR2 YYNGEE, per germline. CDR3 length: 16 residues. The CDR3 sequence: CASSAGPGPDNSPLHF. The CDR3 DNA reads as TGTGCCAGCAGCGCCGGACCGGGTCCGGACAATTCACCCCTCCACTTT.

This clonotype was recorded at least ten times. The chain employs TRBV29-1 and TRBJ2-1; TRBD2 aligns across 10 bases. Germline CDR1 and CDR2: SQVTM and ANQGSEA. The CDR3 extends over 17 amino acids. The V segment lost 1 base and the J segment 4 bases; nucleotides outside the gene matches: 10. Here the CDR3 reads CSVEGPISGGVYNEQFF. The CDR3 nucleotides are TGCAGCGTTGAAGGCCCCATCAGCGGGGGGGTGTACAATGAGCAGTTCTTC.

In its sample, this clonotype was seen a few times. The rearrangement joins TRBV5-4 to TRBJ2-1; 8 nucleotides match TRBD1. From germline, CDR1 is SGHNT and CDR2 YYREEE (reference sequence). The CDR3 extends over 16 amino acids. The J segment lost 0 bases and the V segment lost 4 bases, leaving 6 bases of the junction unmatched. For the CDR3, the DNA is TGTGCCAGCAGCCAAGTAGGGACAGGCTCCTACAATGAGCAGTTCTTC. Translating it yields CASSQVGTGSYNEQFF.

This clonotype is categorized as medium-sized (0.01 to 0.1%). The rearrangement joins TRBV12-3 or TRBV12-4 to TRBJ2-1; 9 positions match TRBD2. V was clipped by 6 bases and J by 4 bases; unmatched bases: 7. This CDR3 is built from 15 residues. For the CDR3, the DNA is TGTGCCAGCAGCGCGGGGGGGCTCCTGTACAATGAGCAGTTCTTC. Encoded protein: CASSAGGLLYNEQFF.

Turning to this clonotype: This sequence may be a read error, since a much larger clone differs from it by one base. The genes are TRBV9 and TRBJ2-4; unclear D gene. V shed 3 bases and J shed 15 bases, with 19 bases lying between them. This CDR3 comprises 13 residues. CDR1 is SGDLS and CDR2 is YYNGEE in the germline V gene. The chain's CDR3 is CASSAGNRHSRYF. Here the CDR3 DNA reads TGTGCCAGCAGCGCAGGTAACCGGCACAGCCGGTACTTC.

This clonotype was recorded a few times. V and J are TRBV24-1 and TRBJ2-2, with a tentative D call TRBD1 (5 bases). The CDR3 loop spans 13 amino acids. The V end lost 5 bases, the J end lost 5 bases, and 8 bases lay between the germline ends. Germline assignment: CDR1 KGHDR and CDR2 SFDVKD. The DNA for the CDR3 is TGTGCCACCAGTGTTGCAGGGACCGGGGAGCTGTTTTTT. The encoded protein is CATSVAGTGELFF.

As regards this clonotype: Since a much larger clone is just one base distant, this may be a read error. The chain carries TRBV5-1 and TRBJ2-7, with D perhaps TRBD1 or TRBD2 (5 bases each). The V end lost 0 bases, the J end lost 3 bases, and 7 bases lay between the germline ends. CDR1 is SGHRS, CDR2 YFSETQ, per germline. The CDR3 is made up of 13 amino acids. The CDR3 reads CASSLGGNYEQYF. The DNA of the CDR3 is TGCGCCAGCAGCTTGGGGGGGAACTACGAGCAGTACTTC.

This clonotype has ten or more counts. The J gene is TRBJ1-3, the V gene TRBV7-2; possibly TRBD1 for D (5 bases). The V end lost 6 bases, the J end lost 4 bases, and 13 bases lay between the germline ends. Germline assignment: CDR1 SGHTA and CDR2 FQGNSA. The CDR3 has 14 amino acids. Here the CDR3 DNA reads TGTGCCAGCAGACAACGGGACTTAGGAAACACCATATATTTT. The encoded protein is CASRQRDLGNTIYF.

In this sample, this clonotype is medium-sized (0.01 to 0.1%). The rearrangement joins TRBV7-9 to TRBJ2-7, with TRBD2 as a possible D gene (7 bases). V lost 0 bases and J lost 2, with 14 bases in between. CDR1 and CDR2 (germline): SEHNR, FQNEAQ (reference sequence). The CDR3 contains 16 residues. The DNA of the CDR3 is TGTGCCAGCAGCTTAGCGCGGGGGCCAACCCCCTACGAGCAGTACTTC. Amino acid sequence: CASSLARGPTPYEQYF.